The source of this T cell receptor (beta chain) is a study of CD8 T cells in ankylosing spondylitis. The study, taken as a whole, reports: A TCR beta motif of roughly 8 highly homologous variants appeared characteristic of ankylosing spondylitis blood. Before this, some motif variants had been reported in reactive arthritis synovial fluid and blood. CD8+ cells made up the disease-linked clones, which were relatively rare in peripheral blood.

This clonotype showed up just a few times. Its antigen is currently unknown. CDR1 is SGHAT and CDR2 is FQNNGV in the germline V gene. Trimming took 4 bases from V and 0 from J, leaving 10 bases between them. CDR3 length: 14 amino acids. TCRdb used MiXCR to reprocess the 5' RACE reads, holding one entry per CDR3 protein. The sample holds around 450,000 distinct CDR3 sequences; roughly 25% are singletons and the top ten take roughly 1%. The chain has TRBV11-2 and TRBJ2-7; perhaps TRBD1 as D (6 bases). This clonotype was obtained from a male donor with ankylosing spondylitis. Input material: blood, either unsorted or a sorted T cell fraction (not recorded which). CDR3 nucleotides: TGTGCCAGCAGCTCAGGACAGTTCTCCTACGAGCAGTACTTC. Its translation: CASSSGQFSYEQYF.